This T cell receptor (beta chain) was captured in a study of cytomegalovirus exposure and HLA in healthy donors. V shed 3 bases, J shed 4 bases, and the junction held 9 bases outside the gene matches. CDR1 SQVTM and CDR2 ANQGSEA come from the germline V gene. The CDR3 runs to 15 residues. This clone was detected a few times. Its antigen is not known. PCR used 60 Vbeta primers and 13 Jbeta primers. The table came from immunoSEQ multiplex PCR; TCRdb's copy has only in-frame clones and leaves some out. The profile shows roughly 160,000 clones, 70% to 90% of them singletons. Overall study results and limits: Later analysis placed DRB1 highest and HLA-C lowest in TCR association rates, which differed by HLA locus.

Sample: PBMCs. This receptor was identified in a woman younger than 45 in good health and CMV-seropositive. The genes are TRBV29-1 and TRBJ2-3; 8 nucleotides match TRBD2. Here the CDR3 reads CSVEVPPGGADTQYF. The CDR3 nucleotides are TGCAGCGTTGAGGTCCCCCCGGGGGGGGCAGATACGCAGTATTTT.